Shown below are 29 T cell receptor beta chains from a single sample sequenced in a study of cytomegalovirus exposure and HLA in healthy donors. The PCR employed 60 Vbeta primers together with 13 Jbeta primers. The assay was immunoSEQ multiplex PCR, and TCRdb's table has in-frame clones only and misses some. The table lists 150,000 or so clones. Input material: PBMCs. These receptors all come from a woman aged 45-60 years in good health and CMV-seronegative.

The CDR3 region has the DNA TGTGCCAGCAGCCCGGTCCCTCCCGGACAGAGGTCGCGAAACACCATATATTTT. Translation gives CASSPVPPGQRSRNTIYF. The rearrangement uses TRBV7-6 and TRBJ1-3; D may be TRBD1 (6 bases). This CDR3 has 18 amino acids. Germline assignment: CDR1 SGHVS and CDR2 FNYEAQ. Trimming pared 5 bases from V and 5 bases from J, leaving 25 bases between.

This rearrangement joins TRBV19 to TRBJ2-5, with D hard to call. CDR1 and CDR2 from the germline V gene are LNHDA and SQIVND (reference sequence). The CDR3 contains 15 residues. Trimming left V 3 bases short and J 1 base short, with 12 bases between. As DNA, the CDR3 is TGTGCCAGTAGTATGGGTAGACTCCTCCAAGAGACCCAGTACTTC. It translates to CASSMGRLLQETQYF.

The chain is built from TRBV6-4 and TRBJ2-2; tentatively, D is TRBD2 (5 bases). V was clipped by 7 bases and J by 8 bases, with 11 bases between them. Germline V gives CDR1 MRHNA, CDR2 SNTAGT. The CDR3 is 12 residues long. The CDR3 is CASTRRDGELFF. The CDR3 DNA reads as TGTGCCAGCACCCGTCGGGATGGGGAGCTGTTTTTT.

The rearrangement uses TRBV7-8 and TRBJ1-4; D possibly corresponds to TRBD1 (6 bases). The V and J ends lost 3 bases and 3 bases respectively, with 11 bases between them. CDR3 size: 15 residues. The V gene's germline CDR1 is SGHVS and CDR2 FQNEAQ. CDR3 sequence: CASSFRTGPNEKLFF. In DNA, the CDR3 is TGTGCCAGCAGCTTCAGAACAGGGCCTAATGAAAAACTGTTTTTT.

The chain combines TRBV4-1 with TRBJ2-4; 8 bases fit TRBD2. V lost 5 bases and J lost 6; bases outside the gene matches: 6. The CDR3 totals 14 residues. The germline gives CDR1 MGHRA, CDR2 YSYEKL. CDR3 protein: CASSNPGGLNIQYF. DNA of the CDR3: TGCGCCAGCAGCAACCCGGGGGGGCTAAACATTCAGTACTTC.

As for this clone: Germline is not matched at one junction end, which may reflect a read error. The CDR3 sequence is CAGSLQGSDSYEQYF. In DNA form, the CDR3 reads TGTGCCGGGAGCTTGCAGGGCAGTGACTCCTACGAGCAGTACTTC. The chain is built from TRBV30 and TRBJ2-7; TRBD1 or TRBD2 may be the D gene (5 bases each). The germline V gene encodes CDR1 GTSNPN and CDR2 SVGIG (reference sequence). The CDR3 runs to 15 residues.

As to this clone: The same CDR3 can be traced to other DNA sequences in this sample. The V gene is TRBV7-3, the J gene TRBJ2-1, with TRBD2 as a possible D gene (5 bases). Per the germline V gene, CDR1 is SGHTA and CDR2 is FQGTGA. This CDR3 contains 15 residues. Trimming removed 4 bases from V and 3 bases from J, with 13 bases in between. As DNA, the CDR3 is TGTGCCAGCAGCTCCCGGGAAGGCGGCTACAATGAGCAGTTCTTC. Amino acids: CASSSREGGYNEQFF.

The gene calls are TRBV2 and TRBJ1-3; 7 bases are a match to TRBD1. The CDR3 is 15 amino acids. The germline gives CDR1 SNHLY, CDR2 FYNNEI. V lost 3 bases to trimming and J lost 3 bases; unmatched junction nucleotides: 5. The CDR3 DNA is TGTGCCAGCAGTGAGGGACAGCTTAGTGGAAACACCATATATTTT. It specifies CASSEGQLSGNTIYF.

The V and J genes are TRBV28 and TRBJ1-1; 9 positions agree with TRBD1. Germline loops: CDR1 MDHEN, CDR2 SYDVKM. The ends lost 6 bases at V and 6 bases at J; junction bases unmatched: 11. The CDR3 extends over 15 amino acids. The CDR3: CASREGTGNRPEAFF. The DNA of the CDR3 is TGTGCCAGCAGAGAGGGGACAGGGAATAGGCCTGAAGCTTTCTTT.

The V call is TRBV30, the J call TRBJ2-7; 7 bases are shared with TRBD1. Germline V gene lookup returns CDR1 GTSNPN and CDR2 SVGIG (reference sequence). Losses at the gene ends were 2 bases for V and 0 bases for J; bases not matched to a gene: 7. CDR3 size: 15 residues. CDR3 DNA sequence: TGTGCCTGGAGTAACCCAGGGGGTCTCTCCTACGAGCAGTACTTC. Translation: CAWSNPGGLSYEQYF.

J is TRBJ2-4 and V is TRBV28; maybe TRBD1 (5 bases). The germline V gene has CDR1 MDHEN and CDR2 SYDVKM. Trimming shortened V by 3 bases and J by 9 bases, and 9 bases separated the two germline ends. This CDR3 comprises 12 residues. CDR3 residues: CASSFQGGIQYF. Written as DNA, the CDR3 is TGTGCCAGCAGTTTTCAGGGTGGCATTCAGTACTTC. Combining the CDR3 with reference TRBV28 and TRBJ2-4 gives the whole variable domain DVKVTQSSRYLVKRTGEKVFLECVQDMDHENMFWYRQDPGLGLRLIYFSYDVKMKEKGDIPEGYSVSREKKERFSLILESASTNQTSMYLCASSFQGGIQYFGAGTRLSVL.

This chain's CDR3 is CASSLAAAGVEQFF. DNA for the CDR3: TGTGCCAGCAGCTTAGCGGCTGCGGGAGTTGAGCAGTTCTTC. This chain uses TRBV7-2 with TRBJ2-1, with 7 bases lining up with TRBD2. Germline V gives CDR1 SGHTA, CDR2 FQGNSA. V trimming: 0 bases; J trimming: 9 bases; junction bases outside the gene matches: 5. The CDR3 has 14 residues.

The chain joins TRBV4-2 to TRBJ1-6; D gene ambiguous. Trimming cost V 0 bases and J 4 bases, with 7 bases left between them. Germline assignment: CDR1 LGHNA and CDR2 YNFKEQ. This CDR3 is 15 amino acids long. CDR3 protein: CASSQDRSYNSPLHF. The CDR3, as DNA: TGTGCCAGCAGCCAAGATCGCAGTTATAATTCACCCCTCCACTTT.

The chain carries TRBV7-8 and TRBJ1-1; tentatively, D is TRBD1 (5 bases). Trimming took 4 bases from V and 7 from J, leaving 10 bases between them. Germline CDR1 reads SGHVS; CDR2 reads FQNEAQ. The CDR3 spans 12 residues. The CDR3 spells CASSWAQGEAFF. The CDR3 nucleotides are TGTGCCAGCAGCTGGGCTCAGGGTGAAGCTTTCTTT. Full variable domain (missing parts from reference TRBV7-8 and TRBJ1-1): GAGVSQSPRYKVAKRGQDVALRCDPISGHVSLFWYQQALGQGPEFLTYFQNEAQLDKSGLPSDRFFAERPEGSVSTLKIQRTQQEDSAVYLCASSWAQGEAFFGQGTRLTVV.

The chain couples TRBV28 to TRBJ2-5; 7 nucleotides match TRBD2. The CDR3 covers 14 residues. V was pared by 2 bases and J by 4 bases, with 4 bases of the junction left unmatched. The germline V gene has CDR1 MDHEN and CDR2 SYDVKM. The CDR3 region is CASSLHGEGETQYF. As DNA, the CDR3 is TGTGCCAGCAGTTTACATGGGGAGGGAGAGACCCAGTACTTC.

The chain joins TRBV11-2 to TRBJ2-5, with 7 bases fitting TRBD1. CDR3 size: 13 residues. Germline V gene data show CDR1 as SGHAT and CDR2 as FQNNGV. The J segment lost 5 bases and the V segment lost 5 bases, leaving 5 bases of the junction unmatched. The CDR3 is CASSRTGVETQYF. CDR3 nucleotide sequence: TGTGCCAGCAGCCGAACAGGGGTGGAGACCCAGTACTTC.

The rearrangement joins TRBV6-1 to TRBJ2-3; D gene unclear. Germline-derived CDR1 and CDR2 are MNHNS and SASEGT. CDR3 size: 13 residues. V lost 3 bases and J 2 bases, leaving 6 bases between the germline ends. DNA of the CDR3: TGTGCCAGCAGTGAGGGCCCCACAGATACGCAGTATTTT. Translation: CASSEGPTDTQYF.

The chain couples TRBV27 to TRBJ1-1; D possibly corresponds to TRBD1 (5 bases). The CDR3 extends over 14 amino acids. The germline V gene has CDR1 MNHEY and CDR2 SMNVEV (reference sequence). V was shortened by 6 bases and J by 5 bases, with 16 bases between the two germline ends. CDR3: CASRWGGGGTEAFF. The CDR3 nucleotides read TGTGCCAGCAGATGGGGCGGTGGGGGGACTGAAGCTTTCTTT.

The rearrangement uses TRBV4-2 and TRBJ1-1, with 12 bases identical to TRBD1. J was trimmed by 7 bases and V by 4 bases; bases with no gene match: 10. The V gene's germline CDR1 is LGHNA and CDR2 YNFKEQ. The CDR3 consists of 16 residues. The CDR3 DNA reads TGTGCCAGCAGCCCCTGGGACAGGGGGCGCTTGGATGAAGCTTTCTTT. Translation: CASSPWDRGRLDEAFF.

Note on this clone: The sample has other DNA sequences that encode this CDR3 too. This rearrangement joins TRBV29-1 to TRBJ2-1; 7 bases align to TRBD2. The CDR3 consists of 15 residues. In germline, CDR1 is SQVTM, CDR2 ANQGSEA. Trimming at V came to 0 bases and at J to 6 bases, leaving 8 bases not matched to a gene. The CDR3 sequence is CSVEDGLAGVNEQFF. CDR3 coding DNA: TGCAGCGTTGAAGATGGACTCGCGGGGGTCAATGAGCAGTTCTTC.

The rearrangement uses TRBV30 and TRBJ2-1, with 10 bases fitting TRBD2. Germline V gene sequence: CDR1 GTSNPN, CDR2 SVGIG (reference sequence). V shed 5 bases and J 3 bases; nucleotides not matched to a gene: 16. CDR3 length: 18 residues. This CDR3 is CAWVLAGSSGIIYNEQFF. Here the CDR3 DNA reads TGTGCCTGGGTACTAGCGGGATCGAGCGGGATCATCTACAATGAGCAGTTCTTC.

The CDR3 loop is CASSQGQGPTDTQYF. The CDR3 DNA reads as TGTGCCAGCAGCCAAGGACAGGGGCCCACAGATACGCAGTATTTT. The genes are TRBV4-2 and TRBJ2-3; 8 positions match TRBD1. V shed 1 base and J 2 bases; nucleotides not matched to a gene: 2. Germline lookup yields CDR1 LGHNA and CDR2 YNFKEQ. The CDR3 has 15 amino acids.

The chain has TRBV28 and TRBJ2-7, with D tentatively TRBD1 (6 bases). From germline, CDR1 is MDHEN and CDR2 SYDVKM. This CDR3 has 14 residues. The V gene lost 7 bases and the J gene lost 2 bases, with 15 bases spanning the gap. The CDR3 DNA follows: TGTGCCAGCACCCAAGGACAGTCAACCTACGAGCAGTACTTC. This encodes CASTQGQSTYEQYF.

The chain employs TRBV30 and TRBJ1-1; D uncertain. Germline loops: CDR1 GTSNPN, CDR2 SVGIG (reference sequence). V gave up 1 base and J gave up 0 bases, with 9 bases separating them. This CDR3 region has 14 residues. The CDR3 sequence is CAWSDGLMNTEAFF. In DNA form, the CDR3 reads TGTGCCTGGAGTGATGGACTTATGAACACTGAAGCTTTCTTT.

V usage is TRBV5-1 and J usage is TRBJ1-1, with 7 positions matching TRBD1. This CDR3 is built from 14 residues. V was pared by 4 bases and J by 3 bases, with 6 bases of the junction left unmatched. Germline lookup yields CDR1 SGHRS and CDR2 YFSETQ. The CDR3 here is CASSQRQGYTEAFF. CDR3 bases: TGCGCCAGCAGCCAGAGACAGGGATACACTGAAGCTTTCTTT. Combining the CDR3 with reference TRBV5-1 and TRBJ1-1 gives the whole variable domain KAGVTQTPRYLIKTRGQQVTLSCSPISGHRSVSWYQQTPGQGLQFLFEYFSETQRNKGNFPGRFSGRQFSNSRSEMNVSTLELGDSALYLCASSQRQGYTEAFFGQGTRLTVV.

The chain is built from TRBV7-2 and TRBJ2-2, with D perhaps matching TRBD2 (5 bases). CDR1 SGHTA and CDR2 FQGNSA come from the germline V gene. V was trimmed by 0 bases and J by 1 base, leaving 9 bases between them. The CDR3 runs 16 residues. As DNA, the CDR3 is TGTGCCAGCAGCTTAGCTCTGGGGAGGAACACCGGGGAGCTGTTTTTT. It encodes CASSLALGRNTGELFF. Based on the CDR3 plus reference TRBV7-2 and TRBJ2-2, the full variable domain is GAGVSQSPSNKVTEKGKDVELRCDPISGHTALYWYRQSLGQGLEFLIYFQGNSAPDKSGLPSDRFSAERTGGSVSTLTIQRTQQEDSAVYLCASSLALGRNTGELFFGEGSRLTVL.

This rearrangement joins TRBV18 to TRBJ2-5; TRBD1 aligns across 8 bases. Germline V gene data show CDR1 as KGHSH and CDR2 as LQKENI. There are 14 residues in the CDR3. V lost 1 base, J lost 3 bases, and 1 base stayed unmatched. Here the CDR3 reads CASSPRQGKETQYF. DNA of the CDR3: TGTGCCAGCTCACCACGACAGGGGAAAGAGACCCAGTACTTC.

The rearrangement joins TRBV9 to TRBJ2-7, with a possible D match to TRBD1 (5 bases). The CDR3 consists of 14 residues. CDR1 and CDR2 (germline): SGDLS, YYNGEE. Trimming pared 4 bases from V and 4 bases from J, leaving 15 bases between. The CDR3 DNA sequence: TGTGCCAGCAGCTACAACCCTAAGGGGTACGAGCAGTACTTC. Amino acids: CASSYNPKGYEQYF.

On this clone: The identical CDR3 is also encoded by other nucleotide sequences in the sample. The genes are TRBV9 and TRBJ2-1, with 12 bases that match TRBD2. The junction had 11 bases not matched to a gene; V was cut back by 0 bases and J by 7 bases. The CDR3 has 18 amino acids. The germline V gene encodes CDR1 SGDLS and CDR2 YYNGEE. The CDR3 region has the DNA TGTGCCAGCAGCGTAGTGTCGTGGGGGCTAGCGGGAGGGAATGAGCAGTTCTTC. This codes for CASSVVSWGLAGGNEQFF.